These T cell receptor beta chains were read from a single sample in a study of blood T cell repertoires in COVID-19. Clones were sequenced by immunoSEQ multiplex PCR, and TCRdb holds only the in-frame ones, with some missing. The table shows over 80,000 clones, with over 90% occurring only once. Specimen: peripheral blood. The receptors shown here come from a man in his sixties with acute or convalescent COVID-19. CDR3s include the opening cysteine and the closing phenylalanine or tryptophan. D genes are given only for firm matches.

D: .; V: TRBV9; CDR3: CASSVGGDNQPQHF
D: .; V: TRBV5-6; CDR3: CASSSDSSTDTQYF
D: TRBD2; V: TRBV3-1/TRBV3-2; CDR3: CASSQEPLWVAGSYEQYF
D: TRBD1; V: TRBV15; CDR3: CATSKDRAADTQYF
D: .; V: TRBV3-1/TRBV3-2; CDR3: CASSLNGGREQYF
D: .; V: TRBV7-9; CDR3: CASNQGNGYEQYF
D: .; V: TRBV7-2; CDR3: CASSLDPYREGDTGELFF
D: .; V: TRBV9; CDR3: CASSVEANSGYGYTF
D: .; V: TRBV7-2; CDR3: CASSLALGGSGSPLHF
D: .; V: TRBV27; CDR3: CASKSDTQYF
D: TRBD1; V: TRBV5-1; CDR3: CASSSTGGETQYF
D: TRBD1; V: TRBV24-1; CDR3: CATSDWTGTGDEKLFF
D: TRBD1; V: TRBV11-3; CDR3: CASSDPEGDRESTDTQYF
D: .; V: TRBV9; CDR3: CASSVAYGREEKLFF
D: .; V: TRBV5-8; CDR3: CASSLVGGPNTNYGYTF
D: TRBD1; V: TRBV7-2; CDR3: CASSQVAGGSETQYF
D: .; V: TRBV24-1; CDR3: CATSYGDQPQHF
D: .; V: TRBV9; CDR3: CASSVEPVQSSGNTIYF
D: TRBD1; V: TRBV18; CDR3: CASSRDREPGNTIYF
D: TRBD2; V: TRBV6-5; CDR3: CASSYSGLATYNEQFF
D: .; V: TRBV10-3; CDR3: CAISVGVDQPQHF
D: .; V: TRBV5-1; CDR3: CASSSQTGNTGELFF
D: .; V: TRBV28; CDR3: CASRQGNSNTGELFF
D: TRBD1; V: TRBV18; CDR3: CASSLEDRVGEQYF
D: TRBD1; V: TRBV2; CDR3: CASRVGQGQNGYTF
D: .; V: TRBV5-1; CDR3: CASRPREAYEQYF
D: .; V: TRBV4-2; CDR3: CASSQDRAGFLTQYF
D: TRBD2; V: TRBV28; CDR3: CASSPPQGLAGQETQYF
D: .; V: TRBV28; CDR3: CASQITGPNTEAFF
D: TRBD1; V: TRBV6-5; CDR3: CASSSRTGAANSPLHF
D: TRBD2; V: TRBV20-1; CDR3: CSASRGQGGLAGDPDTQYF
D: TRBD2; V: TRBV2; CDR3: CASSEVGGRSAEQYF
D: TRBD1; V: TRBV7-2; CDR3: CASSSRQGETDTQYF
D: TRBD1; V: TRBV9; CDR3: CASSEDRGNQPQHF
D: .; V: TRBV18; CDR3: CASSPTQGVPLYGYTF
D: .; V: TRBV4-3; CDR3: CASSQGRENTEAFF
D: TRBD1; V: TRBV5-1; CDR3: CASTINRGTEAFF
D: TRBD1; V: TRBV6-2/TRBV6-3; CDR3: CASSYSGGGAPNEKLFF
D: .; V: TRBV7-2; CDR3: CASSLVPIDRPYEQYF
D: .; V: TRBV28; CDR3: CASSLGRGAAQETQYF
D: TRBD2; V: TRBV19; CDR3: CASSRTSGRSYNEQFF
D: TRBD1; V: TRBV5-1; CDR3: CASSLGTANTGELFF